The 23 T cell receptor beta chains below were found in one sample sequenced in a study of shared clonotypes between healthy human individuals. Assay: immunoSEQ multiplex PCR; the TCRdb copy retains only in-frame clones and omits some. The sample lists some 2 million clones, 95% occurring once. Sequenced material: naive CD4+ T cells sorted from blood. Documented subset: CD45RA+ positively selected. These receptors were collected from a young man in good health.

This clone appeared once. The CDR3, as DNA: TGTGCCAGCAGTTACTCCGCACAGCCTACAACCTACGAGCAGTACTTC. It codes for CASSYSAQPTTYEQYF. The chain links TRBV6-5 to TRBJ2-7; D remains unclear. CDR1 and CDR2 from the germline V gene are MNHEY and SVGAGI. V shed 0 bases and J shed 2 bases, with 14 bases lying between them. The CDR3 covers 16 residues.

This chain joins TRBV6-1 and TRBJ1-3; a possible D gene is TRBD1 (5 bases). CDR1 is MNHNS and CDR2 is SASEGT in the germline V gene. V was cut by 1 base and J by 3 bases, with 10 bases left in between. The CDR3 is made up of 15 amino acids. The CDR3 coding sequence is TGTGCCAGCAGTGAAGGCAGGGTCGGTGGAAACACCATATATTTT. This translates into CASSEGRVGGNTIYF.

The V call is TRBV7-9, the J call TRBJ2-3; D gene uncertain. The CDR3 contains 16 residues. The germline gives CDR1 SEHNR, CDR2 FQNEAQ (reference sequence). The V end was cut by 2 bases, the J end by 5 bases, with 17 bases between. The CDR3 reads CASSLRPNLSQDTQYF. For the CDR3, the DNA is TGTGCCAGCAGCTTAAGACCCAACCTTTCACAAGATACGCAGTATTTT.

The V gene is TRBV11-3, the J gene TRBJ2-1, with a possible D match to TRBD2 (6 bases). The CDR3 extends over 15 amino acids. Trimming removed 3 bases from V and 5 bases from J, with 14 bases in between. Germline V gives CDR1 SGHNT, CDR2 YENEEA. The CDR3 bases are TGTGCCAGCAGCTTCGGGGACTCTCGCAACAATGAGCAGTTCTTC. This gives the protein CASSFGDSRNNEQFF.

The CDR3 sequence is CASSLGSRGGGYTF. Written as DNA, the CDR3 is TGTGCCAGCAGTTTAGGGTCCAGGGGTGGTGGCTACACCTTC. The chain combines TRBV28 with TRBJ1-2, with D possibly being TRBD1 (6 bases). Trimming shortened V by 2 bases and J by 7 bases, and 14 bases separated the two germline ends. The V gene's germline CDR1 is MDHEN and CDR2 SYDVKM. This CDR3 has 14 amino acids.

V gene TRBV7-9 combines with J gene TRBJ1-4; unclear D gene. Per germline, CDR1 SEHNR and CDR2 FQNEAQ (reference sequence). Trimming removed 1 base at V and 5 bases at J, with 14 bases between. This CDR3 spans 16 amino acids. The CDR3 region has the DNA TGTGCCAGCAGCTTAGGCACGTCCAACCAAAATGAAAAACTGTTTTTT. Encoded protein: CASSLGTSNQNEKLFF.

The chain carries TRBV11-2 and TRBJ2-3, with D possibly TRBD1 on 6 matching bases. V lost 5 bases to trimming and J lost 1 base, with 13 bases between them. This CDR3 region has 15 residues. Germline V gene data show CDR1 as SGHAT and CDR2 as FQNNGV. CDR3 region: CASSLRGRGTDTQYF. CDR3 nucleotides: TGTGCCAGCAGCCTCAGGGGTCGGGGCACAGATACGCAGTATTTT.

This clone appeared once. The chain couples TRBV5-1 to TRBJ2-4, with no clear D. CDR1 SGHRS and CDR2 YFSETQ come from the germline V gene. The CDR3 runs 18 residues. V lost 4 bases and J 0 bases, leaving 20 bases between the germline ends. The CDR3 region has the DNA TGCGCCAGCAGCCCCCTCGTCTTACCTAGGCTAGCCAAAAACATTCAGTACTTC. Amino acid sequence: CASSPLVLPRLAKNIQYF.

Worth noting for this clone: Sequence at one end of the junction differs from germline and may be a read error. This sample also contains other DNA sequences that code for the same CDR3. The chain uses TRBV6-6 and TRBJ2-7; 8 bases are a match to TRBD1. This CDR3 is 13 amino acids long. Germline lookup yields CDR1 MNHNY and CDR2 SVGAGI (reference sequence). The CDR3 is CASSYSGQGMQYF. The DNA for the CDR3 is TGTGCCAGCAGTTACTCCGGACAGGGCATGCAGTACTTT.

The chain recombines TRBV27 with TRBJ1-1; D may be TRBD1 (5 bases). The V end was cut by 2 bases, the J end by 11 bases, with 15 bases between. Germline V gene sequence: CDR1 MNHEY, CDR2 SMNVEV (reference sequence). CDR3 size: 13 residues. The CDR3 DNA sequence: TGTGCCAGCAGTTTAATGGCGGCGGGGGTTGCTTTCTTT. Translated: CASSLMAAGVAFF.

As for this clone: The sample contains more than one DNA sequence encoding this CDR3. The chain recombines TRBV2 with TRBJ2-2, with D tentatively TRBD2 (6 bases). This CDR3 contains 14 residues. Trimming took off 6 bases at V and 4 bases at J, with 12 bases between the two ends. CDR1 SNHLY and CDR2 FYNNEI come from the germline V gene. CDR3 sequence: CASRGQGGTGELFF. The CDR3 DNA sequence: TGTGCCAGCAGGGGGCAGGGAGGCACCGGGGAGCTGTTTTTT.

The rearrangement joins TRBV9 to TRBJ2-7, with 10 bases lining up with TRBD2. Looked up from germline, CDR1 is SGDLS and CDR2 is YYNGEE. CDR3 length equals 16 residues. V gave up 3 bases and J gave up 0 bases; unmatched junction bases: 6. In DNA, the CDR3 is TGTGCCAGCAGCGCCCTAGCGGGGGCGAGCTCCTACGAGCAGTACTTC. It translates to CASSALAGASSYEQYF.

This chain uses TRBV27 with TRBJ1-1, with a weak D call TRBD1 (6 bases). The CDR3 consists of 13 residues. V lost 10 bases, J lost 5 bases, and 17 bases lay in between. Germline values: CDR1 MNHEY, CDR2 SMNVEV (reference sequence). The CDR3 DNA follows: TGTGCCACCCATAAACAGGGCTATACTGAAGCTTTCTTT. Translating it yields CATHKQGYTEAFF.

A single count supports this clone. The chain links TRBV5-6 to TRBJ1-6; D gene unclear. Germline V gene sequence: CDR1 SGHDT, CDR2 YYEEEE. The CDR3 contains 17 residues. The V end was cut by 0 bases, the J end by 4 bases, with 14 bases between. The CDR3 region has the DNA TGTGCCAGCAGCTTGGGCGTGGGCAGCGTATATAATTCACCCCTCCACTTT. Translating it yields CASSLGVGSVYNSPLHF.

The chain couples TRBV2 to TRBJ2-3; the D gene could be TRBD1 or TRBD2 (5 bases each). Per germline, CDR1 SNHLY and CDR2 FYNNEI. V shed 7 bases and J shed 9 bases, with 14 bases lying between them. This CDR3 has 12 residues. CDR3 bases: TGTGCCAGCACCGGGACGGCACGGACGCAGTATTTT. It is translated as CASTGTARTQYF.

This clone was observed a single time. V and J are TRBV6-4 and TRBJ2-2; D ambiguous. In germline, CDR1 is MRHNA, CDR2 SNTAGT. The CDR3 extends over 14 amino acids. Trimming removed 3 bases at V and 2 bases at J, with 7 bases between. The CDR3, as DNA: TGTGCCAGCAGTGATAGTACAAACACCGGGGAGCTGTTTTTT. Its protein product is CASSDSTNTGELFF.

A few counts support this clone. The rearrangement uses TRBV2 and TRBJ2-2; possible D gene TRBD2, 6 bases. CDR1 and CDR2 from the germline V gene are SNHLY and FYNNEI. This CDR3 comprises 14 residues. V was shortened by 8 bases and J by 1 base, with 11 bases between the two germline ends. CDR3 DNA: TGTGCCAGCGGTGGCGGGGTGAACACCGGGGAGCTGTTTTTT. Translation gives CASGGGVNTGELFF.

The V and J genes are TRBV7-3 and TRBJ2-7; TRBD1 might be the D (8 bases). V gave up 5 bases and J gave up 2 bases, with 16 bases separating them. Germline V gene lookup returns CDR1 SGHTA and CDR2 FQGTGA. The CDR3 has 15 amino acids. The CDR3 DNA sequence: TGTGCCAGCAGCGACGGACAGGGAGGGACCTACGAGCAGTACTTC. This sequence encodes CASSDGQGGTYEQYF.

The rearrangement uses TRBV19 and TRBJ2-6; D is uncertain. V lost 5 bases to trimming and J lost 4 bases, with 9 bases between them. There are 14 residues in the CDR3. From germline, CDR1 is LNHDA and CDR2 SQIVND (reference sequence). The CDR3 is CASSATSGANVLTF. The CDR3 bases are TGTGCCAGTAGTGCCACCTCGGGGGCCAACGTCCTGACTTTC.

This chain joins TRBV9 and TRBJ2-1; 15 positions match TRBD2. The CDR3 is 16 amino acids. Germline V gene sequence: CDR1 SGDLS, CDR2 YYNGEE. V lost 3 bases and J lost 11; bases outside the gene matches: 9. The CDR3 sequence: CASSDGSGTSGRKQFF. In nucleotides, the CDR3 is TGTGCCAGCAGCGACGGATCCGGGACTAGCGGGAGGAAGCAGTTCTTC.

The rearrangement links TRBV30 to TRBJ1-1; D ambiguous. Per the germline V gene, CDR1 is GTSNPN and CDR2 is SVGIG (reference sequence). The CDR3 extends over 13 amino acids. Trimming removed 6 bases from V and 5 bases from J, with 16 bases in between. The CDR3 coding sequence is TGTGCCTGTCCTACCCTTTCTGGGACTGAAGCTTTCTTT. The encoded protein is CACPTLSGTEAFF.

This chain connects TRBV28 to TRBJ1-1; a possible D gene is TRBD1 (5 bases). Trimming left V 7 bases short and J 2 bases short, with 20 bases between. The germline gives CDR1 MDHEN, CDR2 SYDVKM. The CDR3 totals 16 residues. For the CDR3, the DNA is TGTGCCAGCACGTCCACCCCATATGGGGCTAACACTGAAGCTTTCTTT. It yields the protein CASTSTPYGANTEAFF. The variable domain in full, with the rest retrieved from reference TRBV28 and TRBJ1-1, is DVKVTQSSRYLVKRTGEKVFLECVQDMDHENMFWYRQDPGLGLRLIYFSYDVKMKEKGDIPEGYSVSREKKERFSLILESASTNQTSMYLCASTSTPYGANTEAFFGQGTRLTVV.

The chain joins TRBV5-4 to TRBJ2-7; D not resolved. Germline V gene lookup returns CDR1 SGHNT and CDR2 YYREEE (reference sequence). Trimming cost V 4 bases and J 3 bases, with 14 bases left between them. This CDR3 comprises 14 residues. The CDR3 DNA reads TGTGCCAGCAGCCCGGCATCACGGCTCTACGAGCAGTACTTC. It is translated as CASSPASRLYEQYF. Supplemented by reference TRBV5-4 and TRBJ2-7, the full variable domain reads ETGVTQSPTHLIKTRGQQVTLRCSSQSGHNTVSWYQQALGQGPQFIFQYYREEENGRGNFPPRFSGLQFPNYSSELNVNALELDDSALYLCASSPASRLYEQYFGPGTRLTVT.